This T cell receptor beta chain was recovered during a study of control samples from healthy donors and cancer patients. Using immunoSEQ multiplex PCR, the repertoire was profiled, and TCRdb retains in-frame clones only, with some absent. The profile covers more than 110,000 clones, with about 88% appearing a single time and roughly 8.7% taken by the ten largest. The CDR3 runs 13 residues. Trimming took 5 bases from V and 3 from J, leaving 8 bases between them. In germline, CDR1 is SGHDT, CDR2 YYEEEE. The J gene is TRBJ1-4, the V gene TRBV5-6; no reliable D call. The sequence derives from a woman younger than 45 in good health. The sample taken for sequencing was blood. The CDR3 here is CASSARANEKLFF. The CDR3 bases are TGTGCCAGCAGTGCTAGGGCTAATGAAAAACTGTTTTTT.